A selection of T cell receptor beta chains follows, all from one sample in a study of molecular identifiers for immune sequencing clone quantification. TCRdb passed the PCR reads through MiXCR, listing each CDR3 protein once. The sample shows more than 450,000 distinct CDR3 sequences, roughly 24% of them seen only once. Sequencing was performed on naive CD8+ T cells from blood, with Jurkat cell RNA spiked in. The receptors were sampled from a human donor in good health. Some libraries in this study had Jurkat cell RNA spiked in. Each CDR3 is given with its conserved first and last residue. D genes are given only for firm matches. For some rows the clone size is stated as once, few or many, or as a class when expanded; others skip it.

TRBJ2-2	.	TRBD2	TRBV7-8	TGTGCCAGCAGCGAGGGACTAGCGGGGGTGAACACCGGGGAGCTGTTTTTT	CASSEGLAGVNTGELFF
TRBJ2-1	.	.	TRBV11-2	TGTGCCAGCAGCTCGCCGACTGCAACAAAGCCCTTCGATGAGCAGTTCTTC	CASSSPTATKPFDEQFF
TRBJ2-5	once	TRBD2	TRBV9	TGTGCCAGCAGCGATACCGGGACTAGCGCTCAAGAGACCCAGTACTTC	CASSDTGTSAQETQYF
TRBJ2-1	.	.	TRBV18	TGTGCCAGCTCACCACCGTCAGGGACGGGTAATGAGCAGTTCTTC	CASSPPSGTGNEQFF
TRBJ2-7	many	.	TRBV27	TGTGCCAGCAGTTTGGTGGGGGTCGACGAGCAGTACTTC	CASSLVGVDEQYF
TRBJ2-4	.	.	TRBV11-2	TGTGCCAGCAGCCGACAGGCCCTGAGCGCCAAAAACATTCAGTACTTC	CASSRQALSAKNIQYF
TRBJ1-4	.	.	TRBV4-1	TGCGCCAGCAGCCAGGCCCCCTATAATGAAAAACTGTTTTTT	CASSQAPYNEKLFF
TRBJ2-5	many	TRBD1	TRBV12-3/TRBV12-4	TGTGCCAGCCGAGGACAGGGAGAGACCCAGTACTTC	CASRGQGETQYF
TRBJ2-2	.	.	TRBV24-1	TGTGCCACCAGTGGCCCCCAACTGAACACCGGGGAGCTGTTTTTT	CATSGPQLNTGELFF
TRBJ2-3	few	TRBD2	TRBV5-6	TGTGCCAGCAGCTGGGGGGCCGTGGTAGCGGGAGGGCCTACAGATACGCAGTATTTT	CASSWGAVVAGGPTDTQYF
TRBJ2-6	many	.	TRBV7-9	TGTGCCACCTCTACATACTCTGGGGCCAACGTCCTGACTTTC	CATSTYSGANVLTF
TRBJ2-3	many	.	TRBV7-9	TGTGCCAGCGCGCGCGTAGGAAGCACAGATACGCAGTATTTT	CASARVGSTDTQYF
TRBJ2-3	.	.	TRBV12-5	TGTGCTAGTGGCCCCACCGGGGGTGATACGCAGTATTTT	CASGPTGGDTQYF
TRBJ2-4	many	.	TRBV12-3/TRBV12-4	TGTGCCAGCAGTTCAAGAAACATTCAGTACTTC	CASSSRNIQYF
TRBJ1-3	few	.	TRBV14	TGTGCCAGCAGCAAACCGGGGCAAAGCCTCTCTGGAAACACCATATATTTT	CASSKPGQSLSGNTIYF
TRBJ2-2	many	TRBD1	TRBV9	TGTGCCAGCAGCGCCTCTGTGCGTCGGGGACAGTCCCTGAACACCGGGGAGCTGTTTTTT	CASSASVRRGQSLNTGELFF
TRBJ2-5	many	TRBD1	TRBV18	TGTGCCAGCTCACACCCGGGACAGTACCAAGAGACCCAGTACTTC	CASSHPGQYQETQYF
TRBJ1-1	few	TRBD1	TRBV5-5	TGTGCCAGCAGTTTGGGCCAGGGGGCGCCGAGCACTGAAGCTTTCTTT	CASSLGQGAPSTEAFF
TRBJ2-7	many	.	TRBV20-1	TGCAGTGCTGAGGAGGAGCGGAGGAGGTACGAGCAGTACTTC	CSAEEERRRYEQYF
TRBJ2-7	.	TRBD1	TRBV7-9	TGTGCCAGCAGCCCCTCCGGCGGGACAGGACTTTGGGGGGAGCAGTACTTC	CASSPSGGTGLWGEQYF
TRBJ2-7	few	TRBD2	TRBV20-1	TGCAGTGCTAGAGAAAGGGCTAGCGGGTATTTCTACGAGCAGTACTTC	CSARERASGYFYEQYF
TRBJ2-1	.	.	TRBV6-6	TGTGCCAGCAGTTATGAGGGCCGCAGCTCCTACAATGAGCAGTTCTTC	CASSYEGRSSYNEQFF
TRBJ1-5	.	.	TRBV3-1	TGTGCCAGCAGGCCTTCCGCTGGGGGACCTAATCAGCCCCAGCATTTT	CASRPSAGGPNQPQHF
TRBJ2-7	.	TRBD2	TRBV4-1	TGCGCCAGCAGCCATGGGACTAGCGGACCTCAGGACGAGCAGTACTTC	CASSHGTSGPQDEQYF
TRBJ1-5	.	.	TRBV24-1	TGTGCCACCAGTGACCCGGCAACGGGAGAACGTGATCAGCCCCAGCATTTT	CATSDPATGERDQPQHF
TRBJ1-5	many	.	TRBV20-1	TGCAGTGCTGGGGGCGGGTCTGCTCGGAATCAGCCCCAGCATTTT	CSAGGGSARNQPQHF
TRBJ2-7	once	.	TRBV7-9	TGTGCCAGCAGCTGGGGGACAGCGGGAGTCGAGCAGTACTTC	CASSWGTAGVEQYF
TRBJ2-1	few	.	TRBV6-2/TRBV6-3	TGTGCCAGCAGTTACAGCTTAGCGGCCTACAATGAGCAGTTCTTC	CASSYSLAAYNEQFF
TRBJ2-5	.	TRBD2	TRBV20-1	TGCAGTGCTAGAGGCGGGGGAGGAGGGGAGACCCAGTACTTC	CSARGGGGGETQYF
TRBJ2-7	many	TRBD2	TRBV7-6	TGTGCCAGCAGCTTAGCGTTGTCTAGCGGGTACGAGCAGTACTTC	CASSLALSSGYEQYF
TRBJ2-7	many	TRBD1	TRBV7-2	TGTGCCAGCAGCTCACGGGACAGCATCGGCTACGAGCAGTACTTC	CASSSRDSIGYEQYF
TRBJ2-1	many	TRBD2	TRBV7-2	TGTGCCAGCAGCTCGGGACTAGCGGGGTACAATGAGCAGTTCTTC	CASSSGLAGYNEQFF
TRBJ1-4	few	.	TRBV15	TGTGCCACCAGCAATAGTGGAGAGGAAAAACTGTTTTTT	CATSNSGEEKLFF
TRBJ2-7	.	.	TRBV24-1	TGTGCCCCGGTTGTAAAGGAGAAGGCCGATGGGGGTTACGAGCAGTACTTC	CAPVVKEKADGGYEQYF
TRBJ2-7	many	.	TRBV6-5	TGTGCCAGCAGTTACTCGAGTGGTTTAGGGCCCCCCGAGCAGTACTTC	CASSYSSGLGPPEQYF
TRBJ1-1	few	.	TRBV27	TGTGCCAGCAGTTTGCTCCCGGGAAAAGGAACTGAAGCTTTCTTT	CASSLLPGKGTEAFF
TRBJ2-3	.	.	TRBV12-5	TGTGCTGGTGGTTCAGGCACAGATACGCAGTATTTT	CAGGSGTDTQYF
TRBJ1-2	.	TRBD1	TRBV15	TGTGCCACCAGCAGAGCGGACGGGACAGCCTACTATGGCTACACCTTC	CATSRADGTAYYGYTF
TRBJ1-1	few	.	TRBV20-1	TGCAGTGCTAGATCCAGGGGTGCCACTGAAGCTTTCTTT	CSARSRGATEAFF
TRBJ1-6	.	.	TRBV28	TGTGCCAGCAGTCCCCCCCTCCACTTT	CASSPPLHF
TRBJ2-3	.	.	TRBV20-1	TGCAGTGCTAAAGATAATCCGCCGTACACAGCTCCGCCGTATTTT	CSAKDNPPYTAPPYF
TRBJ2-7	.	TRBD2	TRBV20-1	TGCAGTGCTAGAGACACTAGCGCCTCCTACGAGCAGTACTTC	CSARDTSASYEQYF
TRBJ2-1	few	.	TRBV25-1	TGTGCCAGCAGTGAATTTGGCAGCCTCGGTGAGCAGTTCTTC	CASSEFGSLGEQFF
TRBJ2-3	few	.	TRBV5-3	TGTGCCAGCAGCCAAATCGGGGGCACAGATACGCAGTATTTT	CASSQIGGTDTQYF
TRBJ2-3	few	TRBD1	TRBV11-2	TGTGCCAGCAGCGACGGGACAGGGGGTCCAGATACGCAGTATTTT	CASSDGTGGPDTQYF
TRBJ2-3	many	TRBD2	TRBV20-1	TGCAGTGCTCGCCCCACGACTAGCGGGGACACAGATACGCAGTATTTT	CSARPTTSGDTDTQYF
TRBJ1-2	.	.	TRBV13	TGTGCCAGCAGCTTAGAGTCGGAGAGAGGTAACTATGGCTACACCTTC	CASSLESERGNYGYTF
TRBJ2-7	.	TRBD2	TRBV5-1	TGCGCCAGCAGCTCTAGGGCGGGAGGCTGGCACGAGCAGTACTTC	CASSSRAGGWHEQYF
TRBJ2-1	few	TRBD1	TRBV7-6	TGTGCCAGCAGCCCTCGGACAGGGCGGAATGAGCAGTTCTTC	CASSPRTGRNEQFF
TRBJ1-3	.	TRBD1	TRBV7-6	TGTGCCAGCAGCTTCCGGACAGGGCCTGGAAACACCATATATTTT	CASSFRTGPGNTIYF
TRBJ2-7	many	.	TRBV7-8	TGTGCCAGCAGCTTAGGTATCGGCTCCGAGCAGTACTTC	CASSLGIGSEQYF
TRBJ2-7	few	.	TRBV2	TGTGCCAGCAGCGTAGGTCCCTCGGGCTACTACGAGCAGTACTTC	CASSVGPSGYYEQYF
TRBJ1-5	.	.	TRBV7-8	TGTGCCAGCAGCTCCGGGACAAATTATCAGCCCCAGCATTTT	CASSSGTNYQPQHF